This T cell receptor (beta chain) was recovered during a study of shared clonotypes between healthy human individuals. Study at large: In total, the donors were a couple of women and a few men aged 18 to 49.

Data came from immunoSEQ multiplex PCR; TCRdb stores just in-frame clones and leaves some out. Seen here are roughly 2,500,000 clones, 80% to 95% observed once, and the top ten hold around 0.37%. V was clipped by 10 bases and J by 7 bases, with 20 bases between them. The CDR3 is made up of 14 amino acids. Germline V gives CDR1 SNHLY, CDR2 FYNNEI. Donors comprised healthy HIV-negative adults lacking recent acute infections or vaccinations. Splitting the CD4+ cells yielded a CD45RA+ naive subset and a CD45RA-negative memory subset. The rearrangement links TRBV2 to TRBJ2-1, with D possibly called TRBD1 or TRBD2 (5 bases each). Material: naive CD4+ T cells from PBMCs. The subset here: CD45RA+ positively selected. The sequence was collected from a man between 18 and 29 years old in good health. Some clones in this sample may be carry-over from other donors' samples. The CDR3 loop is CATTLGTYGNEQFF. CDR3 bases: TGTGCCACCACCCTAGGGACCTACGGGAATGAGCAGTTCTTC.